The present TCR beta chain was sequenced within a study of T cells in Graves' hyperthyroidism and ophthalmopathy. Study-level points and caveats: Model-based prediction identified ophthalmopathy a median about 7 months prior to its onset. From stable hyperthyroidism, ophthalmopathy was set apart by a 13 V-J model.

The source material, RNA transcripts, was used to amplify TCR beta CDR3 regions. A set of HTBI primers served as the primers for a first-round RT-PCR of the TCR CDR3. Via MiXCR, TCRdb re-called the multiplex PCR reads, giving one row per CDR3 protein. The table shows 530,000 or so distinct CDR3 sequences, with 46% occurring only once. V lost 9 bases to trimming and J lost 2 bases; unmatched junction nucleotides: 12. The CDR3 consists of 15 residues. Germline CDR1 reads MNHEY; CDR2 reads SVGAGI. As concerns this clonotype: The antigen remains unidentified.

Sequenced input: peripheral blood or thyroid tissue (not recorded which). The sequence was collected from a woman aged 18-35 years with Graves' hyperthyroidism. This sequence joins TRBV6-5 and TRBJ2-7; 8 bases match TRBD1. CDR3 bases: TGTGCCAGACCCATCAGGACAGGGTTAACCTACGAGCAGTACTTC. This gives the protein CARPIRTGLTYEQYF.